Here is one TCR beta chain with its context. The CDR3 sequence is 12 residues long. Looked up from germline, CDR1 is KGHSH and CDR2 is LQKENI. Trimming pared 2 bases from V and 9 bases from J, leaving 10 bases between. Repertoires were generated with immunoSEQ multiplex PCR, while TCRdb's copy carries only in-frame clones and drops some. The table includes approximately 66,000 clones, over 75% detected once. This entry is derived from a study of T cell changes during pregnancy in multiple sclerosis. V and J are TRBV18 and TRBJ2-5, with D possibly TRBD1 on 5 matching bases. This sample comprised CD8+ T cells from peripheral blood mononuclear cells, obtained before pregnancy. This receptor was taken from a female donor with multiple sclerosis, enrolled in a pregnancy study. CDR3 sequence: CASSPGARPQYF. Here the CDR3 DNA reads TGTGCCAGCTCACCAGGGGCTAGGCCCCAGTACTTC. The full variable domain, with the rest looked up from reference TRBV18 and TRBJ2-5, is NAGVMQNPRHLVRRRGQEARLRCSPMKGHSHVYWYRQLPEEGLKFMVYLQKENIIDESGMPKERFSAEFPKEGPSILRIQQVVRGDSAAYFCASSPGARPQYFGPGTRLLVL.